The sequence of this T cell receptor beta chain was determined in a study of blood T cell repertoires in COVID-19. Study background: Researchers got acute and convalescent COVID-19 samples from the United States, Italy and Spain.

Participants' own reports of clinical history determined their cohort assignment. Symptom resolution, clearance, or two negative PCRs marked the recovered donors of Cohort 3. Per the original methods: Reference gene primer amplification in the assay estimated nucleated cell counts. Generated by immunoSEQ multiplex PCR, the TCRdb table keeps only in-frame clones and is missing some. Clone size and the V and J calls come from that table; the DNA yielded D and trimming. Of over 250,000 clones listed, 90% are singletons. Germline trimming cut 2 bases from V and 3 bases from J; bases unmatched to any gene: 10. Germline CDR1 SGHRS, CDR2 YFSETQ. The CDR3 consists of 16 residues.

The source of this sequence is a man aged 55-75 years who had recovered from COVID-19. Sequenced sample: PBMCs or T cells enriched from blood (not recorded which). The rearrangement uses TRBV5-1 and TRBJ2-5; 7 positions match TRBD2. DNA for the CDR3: TGCGCCAGCAGCTTTCTGGCGGGAGATAGGGAAGAGACCCAGTACTTC. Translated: CASSFLAGDREETQYF.